A selection of T cell receptor beta chains follows, all from one sample in a study of T-cell memory formation after mild COVID-19. Each CDR3 protein is one row after TCRdb ran MiXCR on the 5' RACE reads. The sample has about 320,000 distinct CDR3 sequences; 13% to 15% are singletons. Sequencing was done on a sample of PBMCs or a T cell subset sorted from them (not recorded which). Source of these receptors: a man younger than 35 who had mild COVID-19 (a few samples of this study predate the infection). Cell type and time point are not known. The CDR3 runs from the conserved cysteine through the conserved F or W. A D gene is named only where the DNA matches it firmly. The size field is filled for only some rows; it gives once, few, many or a size class.

j_gene,abundance,d_gene,v_gene,CDR3aa,CDR3nt
TRBJ1-5,many,TRBD1,TRBV18,CASSPQGGYSNQPQHF,TGTGCCAGCTCACCCCAGGGGGGATATAGCAATCAGCCCCAGCATTTT
TRBJ2-1,.,.,TRBV19,CASSRRSTDEQFF,TGTGCCAGTAGTAGGCGGTCTACGGATGAGCAGTTCTTC
TRBJ1-5,few,TRBD1,TRBV19,CASSQSSRGHQPQHF,TGTGCCAGTTCTCAAAGCTCCAGGGGGCATCAGCCCCAGCATTTT
TRBJ2-1,few,TRBD2,TRBV6-2/TRBV6-3,CASLERDLPHEQFF,TGTGCCTCCTTGGAGCGGGACCTCCCCCATGAGCAGTTCTTC
TRBJ2-3,.,TRBD2,TRBV6-5,CASVSGGATDTQYF,TGTGCCAGCGTGAGCGGGGGGGCCACAGATACGCAGTATTTT
TRBJ1-1,few,.,TRBV27,CASSFIRGTEAFF,TGTGCCAGCAGTTTTATAAGGGGCACTGAAGCTTTCTTT
TRBJ2-5,few,TRBD2,TRBV9,CASSDAGGGGETQYF,TGTGCCAGCAGCGATGCTGGCGGGGGTGGAGAGACCCAGTACTTC
TRBJ2-5,many,TRBD1,TRBV7-2,CASSSTGSQETQYF,TGTGCCAGCAGCTCGACAGGGTCCCAAGAGACCCAGTACTTC
TRBJ2-4,.,.,TRBV12-3/TRBV12-4,CASSLGGVNIQYF,TGTGCCAGCAGTCTCGGCGGGGTTAACATTCAGTACTTC
TRBJ1-1,few,TRBD1,TRBV5-1,CASRSRQGGTEAFF,TGCGCCAGCCGAAGCCGGCAGGGGGGCACTGAAGCTTTCTTT
TRBJ2-5,.,.,TRBV27,CASSYRVDQETQYF,TGTGCCAGCAGTTACAGGGTAGACCAAGAGACCCAGTACTTC
TRBJ2-1,.,.,TRBV12-3/TRBV12-4,CASQGRGGTYNEQFF,TGTGCCAGCCAAGGGAGGGGGGGGACCTACAATGAGCAGTTCTTC
TRBJ1-4,few,.,TRBV7-2,CASSSGTREKLFF,TGTGCCAGCAGCTCGGGGACAAGGGAAAAACTGTTTTTT
TRBJ2-2,few,TRBD2,TRBV2,CASRRTSGNTGELFF,TGTGCCAGCAGGCGGACTAGCGGAAATACCGGGGAGCTGTTTTTT
TRBJ2-2,.,.,TRBV29-1,CSVDRDTGELFF,TGCAGCGTTGACAGGGACACCGGGGAGCTGTTTTTT
TRBJ2-3,.,TRBD2,TRBV7-8,CASSPLSGGEYTDTQYF,TGTGCCAGCAGCCCATTAAGCGGGGGGGAGTACACAGATACGCAGTATTTT
TRBJ1-1,.,.,TRBV9,CASSVGNMNTEAFF,TGTGCCAGCAGCGTAGGGAACATGAACACTGAAGCTTTCTTT
TRBJ1-3,few,TRBD1,TRBV6-6,CASSYSGPGQGRSPGNTIYF,TGTGCCAGCAGTTACTCGGGTCCGGGACAGGGTCGGAGCCCTGGAAACACCATATATTTT
TRBJ2-1,few,TRBD2,TRBV4-2,CASSRLAGPEQFF,TGTGCCAGCAGCCGACTAGCGGGGCCTGAGCAGTTCTTC
TRBJ1-3,few,.,TRBV29-1,CSVKAFSGNTIYF,TGCAGCGTTAAGGCCTTCTCTGGAAACACCATATATTTT
TRBJ1-5,.,.,TRBV10-3,CAISESEISQPQHF,TGTGCCATCAGTGAGAGCGAGATAAGTCAGCCCCAGCATTTT
TRBJ2-3,many,TRBD2,TRBV7-3,CASSLGAAGGNTQYF,TGTGCCAGCAGCTTAGGTGCGGCGGGGGGAAATACGCAGTATTTT
TRBJ2-5,.,.,TRBV29-1,CSVPLERVEETQYF,TGCAGCGTTCCACTCGAGCGAGTGGAAGAGACCCAGTACTTC
TRBJ2-7,.,.,TRBV27,CASSLASPYEQYF,TGTGCCAGCAGTTTAGCGAGTCCTTACGAGCAGTACTTC
TRBJ1-2,few,.,TRBV4-1,CASSQERMGGYTF,TGCGCCAGCAGCCAAGAAAGGATGGGCGGCTACACCTTC
TRBJ2-2,few,TRBD2,TRBV7-6,CASSPMAARGGPGELFF,TGTGCCAGCAGCCCAATGGCTGCGCGGGGGGGCCCCGGGGAGCTGTTTTTT
TRBJ2-2,few,.,TRBV5-1,CASSRGPVDTNTGELFF,TGCGCCAGCAGCCGGGGGCCAGTTGATACGAACACCGGGGAGCTGTTTTTT
TRBJ1-1,few,TRBD1,TRBV29-1,CSVLIEGRGPTEAFF,TGCAGCGTCCTCATAGAGGGCAGGGGGCCCACTGAAGCTTTCTTT
TRBJ2-1,.,TRBD2,TRBV4-2,CASSQETSGNEQFF,TGTGCCAGCAGCCAGGAGACTAGCGGCAATGAGCAGTTCTTC
TRBJ1-4,many,.,TRBV7-9,CASSLQGTWEKLFF,TGTGCCAGCAGCTTACAGGGCACTTGGGAAAAACTGTTTTTT
TRBJ1-2,.,.,TRBV4-3,CASSRQKNAGRNYGYTF,TGCGCCAGCAGCCGACAAAAAAATGCTGGGAGAAACTATGGCTACACCTTC
TRBJ2-1,.,TRBD2,TRBV18,CASSPMAGRGEQFF,TGTGCCAGCTCACCAATGGCAGGGAGGGGTGAGCAGTTCTTC
TRBJ2-7,.,TRBD2,TRBV7-2,CASRPDPGLYYEQYF,TGTGCCAGCAGACCAGACCCGGGACTATACTACGAGCAGTACTTC
TRBJ1-2,.,TRBD1,TRBV29-1,CSVDRGGSYGYTF,TGCAGCGTTGACAGAGGGGGCAGCTATGGCTACACCTTC
TRBJ1-2,.,.,TRBV5-1,CASSSPSPAPGYTF,TGCGCCAGCAGCTCACCATCGCCGGCCCCCGGCTACACCTTC
TRBJ1-2,.,.,TRBV6-5,CASSYDNRGYGYTF,TGTGCCAGCAGTTACGACAACCGAGGCTATGGCTACACCTTC
TRBJ2-1,.,TRBD2,TRBV20-1,CSARVGGGADNEQFF,TGCAGTGCTAGAGTTGGCGGGGGGGCCGATAATGAGCAGTTCTTC
TRBJ1-1,.,.,TRBV10-3,CAISWQGSVNTEAFF,TGTGCCATCAGTTGGCAGGGTAGTGTGAACACTGAAGCTTTCTTT
TRBJ2-2,.,.,TRBV19,CASRALLANTGELFF,TGTGCCAGTAGAGCCCTGCTGGCGAACACCGGGGAGCTGTTTTTT
TRBJ1-5,few,.,TRBV7-2,CASRGGQGGNQPQHF,TGTGCCAGCAGGGGTGGGCAGGGTGGCAATCAGCCCCAGCATTTT
TRBJ2-1,.,.,TRBV24-1,CATSVDLEGGNEQFF,TGTGCCACCAGTGTTGATCTAGAAGGTGGCAATGAGCAGTTCTTC
TRBJ2-1,few,TRBD2,TRBV6-1,CASSAWTSVQFF,TGTGCCAGCAGTGCTTGGACTAGCGTCCAGTTCTTC
TRBJ2-7,.,.,TRBV11-1,CASSLARAGYEQYF,TGTGCCAGCAGCTTAGCGCGGGCAGGTTACGAGCAGTACTTC
TRBJ2-5,.,TRBD2,TRBV4-2,CASSRVPIAGGQETQYF,TGTGCCAGCAGCCGAGTTCCCATAGCGGGGGGCCAAGAGACCCAGTACTTC
TRBJ2-5,.,TRBD2,TRBV25-1,CASSAGLAAPLSF,TGTGCCAGCAGTGCCGGACTAGCGGCGCCGCTTAGCTTC
TRBJ2-7,.,TRBD1,TRBV20-1,CSARNPDRYEQYF,TGCAGTGCTAGAAATCCGGACAGGTACGAGCAGTACTTC